These 5 T cell receptor beta chains share one sample of origin, sequenced in a study of blood T cell repertoires in COVID-19. TCRdb's copy holds only in-frame clones and misses some; the assay was immunoSEQ multiplex PCR. This table has about 27,000 clones, roughly nine tenths appearing once. Sequencing was performed on peripheral blood. The source of these receptors is a man aged 65 to 79 with active COVID-19.

The chain couples TRBV5-1 to TRBJ1-1, with a weak D call TRBD1 (6 bases). The CDR3 totals 14 residues. From germline, CDR1 is SGHRS and CDR2 YFSETQ. Trimming pared 3 bases from V and 1 base from J, leaving 10 bases between. The DNA for the CDR3 is TGCGCCAGCAGCTCGGACAGTAAGAACACTGAAGCTTTCTTT. Encoded protein: CASSSDSKNTEAFF.

The chain is built from TRBV6-2 or TRBV6-3 and TRBJ2-2; D is uncertain. The ends were cut back, 2 bases at V and 4 bases at J, with 5 bases in the middle. Per the germline V gene, CDR1 is MNHEY and CDR2 is SVGEGT. This CDR3 is built from 13 residues. In nucleotides, the CDR3 is TGTGCCAGCAGTTACCCGGGCACCGGGGAGCTGTTTTTT. Its translation: CASSYPGTGELFF.

The chain joins TRBV7-3 to TRBJ2-1, with 7 bases lining up with TRBD2. The CDR3 has 15 amino acids. The V and J ends lost 3 bases and 3 bases, in that order; junction bases with no gene match: 5. In germline, CDR1 is SGHTA, CDR2 FQGTGA. Here the CDR3 reads CASSFGAGDYNEQFF. The DNA of the CDR3 is TGTGCCAGCAGCTTCGGGGCGGGGGACTACAATGAGCAGTTCTTC. Filled out from reference TRBV7-3 and TRBJ2-1, the complete variable domain reads GAGVSQTPSNKVTEKGKYVELRCDPISGHTALYWYRQSLGQGPEFLIYFQGTGAADDSGLPNDRFFAVRPEGSVSTLKIQRTERGDSAVYLCASSFGAGDYNEQFFGPGTRLTVL.

This chain connects TRBV9 to TRBJ1-4, with D perhaps matching TRBD1 (5 bases). From germline, CDR1 is SGDLS and CDR2 YYNGEE. This CDR3 has 15 residues. V was trimmed by 2 bases and J by 5 bases, leaving 13 bases between them. Here the CDR3 DNA reads TGTGCCAGCAGCGTTGGTACAGGAAAGAATGAAAAACTGTTTTTT. Translated: CASSVGTGKNEKLFF.

This clone was detected once. The genes are TRBV28 and TRBJ1-6, with D possibly being TRBD1 (6 bases). The CDR3 has 16 amino acids. Germline-derived CDR1 and CDR2 are MDHEN and SYDVKM. V was pared by 2 bases and J by 9 bases, with 17 bases between. The CDR3 region is CASSLPVSRGGSPLHF. CDR3 DNA: TGTGCCAGCAGTTTACCCGTCAGCAGGGGTGGTTCACCCCTCCACTTT.